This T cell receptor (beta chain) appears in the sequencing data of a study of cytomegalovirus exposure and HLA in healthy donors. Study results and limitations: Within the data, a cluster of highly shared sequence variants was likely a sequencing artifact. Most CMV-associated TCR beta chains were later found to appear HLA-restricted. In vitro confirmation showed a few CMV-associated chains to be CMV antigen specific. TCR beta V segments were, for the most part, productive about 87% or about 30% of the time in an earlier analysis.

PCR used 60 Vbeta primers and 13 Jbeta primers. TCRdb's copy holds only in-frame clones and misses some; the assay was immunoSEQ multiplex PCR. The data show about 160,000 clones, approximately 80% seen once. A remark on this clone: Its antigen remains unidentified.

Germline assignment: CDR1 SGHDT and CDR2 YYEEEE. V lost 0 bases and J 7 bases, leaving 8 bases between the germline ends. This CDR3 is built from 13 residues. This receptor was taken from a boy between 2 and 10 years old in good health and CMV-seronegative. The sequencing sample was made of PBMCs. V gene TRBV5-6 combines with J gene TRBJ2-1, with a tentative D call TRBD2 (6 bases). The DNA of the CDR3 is TGTGCCAGCAGCTTGGTGAGCGGGAATGAGCAGTTCTTC. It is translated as CASSLVSGNEQFF.